This entry lists 20 T cell receptor beta chains sequenced from one sample in a study of read filtering for tumor transcriptome and immune sequencing. The library was built from about 400 ng RNA with molecular barcoded adaptors for alpha/delta and beta/gamma chains. TCRdb re-called the reads through MiXCR, storing one row per CDR3 protein. This repertoire shows roughly 46,000 distinct CDR3 sequences, 9.5% to 15% found once; its top ten account for 14% to 15%. Sequencing was performed on a population of CD138-negative cells sorted from bone marrow. Source of these receptors: a donor aged 40 or older with multiple myeloma.

This clonotype was seen ten or more times. The J gene is TRBJ2-3, the V gene TRBV7-2, with D possibly being TRBD2 (6 bases). Trimming left V 0 bases short and J 8 bases short, with 12 bases between. This CDR3 has 14 residues. The germline V gene has CDR1 SGHTA and CDR2 FQGNSA. The CDR3 loop reads CASSLAPGVVTQYF. The CDR3 DNA sequence: TGTGCCAGCAGCTTAGCCCCGGGAGTGGTTACGCAGTATTTT.

As concerns this clonotype: A read error may explain this, as a much larger clone is one base away. This chain links TRBV6-2 or TRBV6-3 with TRBJ2-7; D is unclear. Trimming cost V 2 bases and J 1 base, with 12 bases left between them. Germline values: CDR1 MNHEY, CDR2 SVGEGT. CDR3 length equals 15 residues. This CDR3 is CASSYPETESYEQYF. CDR3 nucleotides: TGTGCCAGCAGTTACCCGGAGACGGAATCCTACGAGCAGTACTTC.

This clonotype was found many times. The gene calls are TRBV6-2 or TRBV6-3 and TRBJ2-1; D not resolved. The germline V gene has CDR1 MNHEY and CDR2 SVGEGT. Trimming cost V 0 bases and J 15 bases, with 12 bases left between them. This CDR3 is built from 12 residues. The CDR3 spells CASSYSKGSLFF. The CDR3 nucleotides are TGTGCCAGCAGTTACTCGAAGGGTAGCCTGTTCTTC.

This clonotype was recorded at least ten times. The chain couples TRBV27 to TRBJ1-1, with no clear D. V gave up 1 base and J gave up 4 bases, with 7 bases separating them. Germline loops: CDR1 MNHEY, CDR2 SMNVEV (reference sequence). The CDR3 runs 13 residues. CDR3 nucleotide sequence: TGTGCCAGCAGTTTATTTAAGAGCACTGAAGCTTTCTTT. Translation gives CASSLFKSTEAFF.

Ten or more counts support this clonotype. The chain employs TRBV5-1 and TRBJ2-5, with 14 nucleotides matching TRBD2. Germline lookup yields CDR1 SGHRS and CDR2 YFSETQ. This CDR3 has 16 residues. The ends lost 0 bases at V and 5 bases at J; junction bases unmatched: 3. CDR3 region: CASSLGTSGRQETQYF. The CDR3 DNA is TGCGCCAGCAGCTTGGGGACTAGCGGGAGGCAGGAGACCCAGTACTTC.

This clonotype was counted at least ten times. Since a much larger clone is just one base distant, this may be a read error. This chain joins TRBV27 and TRBJ2-1; 7 bases fit TRBD1. From germline, CDR1 is MNHEY and CDR2 SMNVEV (reference sequence). There are 15 residues in the CDR3. The chain's CDR3 is CASSPTGASHNEQFF. As DNA, the CDR3 is TGTGCCAGCAGTCCTACAGGGGCCTCCCACAATGAGCAGTTCTTC.

This clonotype was detected a few times. The chain employs TRBV7-8 and TRBJ2-7; possibly TRBD2 for D (5 bases). V was cut by 0 bases and J by 2 bases, with 11 bases left in between. This CDR3 region has 15 residues. CDR1 and CDR2 from the germline V gene are SGHVS and FQNEAQ. CDR3 DNA sequence: TGTGCCAGCAGCTTAGCCCCAGCGACTACCTACGAGCAGTACTTC. Protein: CASSLAPATTYEQYF.

This clonotype was counted many times. The V call is TRBV7-2, the J call TRBJ2-3; TRBD2 might be the D (6 bases). From germline, CDR1 is SGHTA and CDR2 FQGNSA. The CDR3 is 12 amino acids. Between the trimmed V and J ends, which lost 3 bases and 7 bases, there was a span of 8 bases. The CDR3 loop is CASSFSGYTQYF. CDR3 sequence (DNA): TGTGCCAGCAGCTTTAGCGGATATACGCAGTATTTT. The full variable domain, with the rest looked up from reference TRBV7-2 and TRBJ2-3, is GAGVSQSPSNKVTEKGKDVELRCDPISGHTALYWYRQSLGQGLEFLIYFQGNSAPDKSGLPSDRFSAERTGGSVSTLTIQRTQQEDSAVYLCASSFSGYTQYFGPGTRLTVL.

The table lists this clonotype with a count of one. A junction boundary mismatches the germline segment, possibly from a read error. The chain has TRBV19 and TRBJ2-1; 12 bases map to TRBD2. Germline V gene data show CDR1 as LNHDA and CDR2 as SQIVND (reference sequence). This CDR3 spans 15 amino acids. CDR3 loop: CASRHLAGGGNERFF. CDR3 in DNA: TGTGCCAGTAGGCATCTAGCGGGAGGGGGCAATGAGCGGTTCTTC.

Comment on this clonotype: A clone one base away is much larger, so this may be a read error. This chain joins TRBV28 and TRBJ2-1, with D perhaps TRBD2 (6 bases). Trimming took 6 bases from V and 8 from J, leaving 17 bases between them. The CDR3 extends over 14 amino acids. Germline V gives CDR1 MDHEN, CDR2 SYDVKM. CDR3 nucleotide sequence: TGTGCCAGCAGGATAGTGGGAGGTTCCTATGAGCAGTTCTTC. Its protein is CASRIVGGSYEQFF.

There are many counts of this clonotype. The chain joins TRBV4-3 to TRBJ2-1, with D perhaps being TRBD1 or TRBD2 (5 bases each). Trimming removed 2 bases at V and 8 bases at J, with 19 bases between. CDR1 and CDR2 from the germline V gene are LGHNA and YSLEER. The CDR3 has 16 amino acids. The CDR3 region has the DNA TGCGCCAGCAGCCAATCCCGGGACGCCTCGGGGTATGAGCAGTTCTTC. Its translation is CASSQSRDASGYEQFF.

Ten or more counts support this clonotype. The chain recombines TRBV19 with TRBJ2-1; 9 bases agree with TRBD2. CDR1 LNHDA and CDR2 SQIVND come from the germline V gene (reference sequence). The CDR3 consists of 14 residues. The V segment lost 9 bases and the J segment 7 bases; nucleotides outside the gene matches: 10. The CDR3 DNA sequence: TGTGCCAGCCGCCGGCGGGGGGGGGGAAATGAGCAGTTCTTC. Translated: CASRRRGGGNEQFF.

This clonotype was seen ten or more times. The CDR3 DNA is TGCAGTGCTCCTCTTTTCGCGGGAGATGCGACCCAGTACTTC. Translating gives CSAPLFAGDATQYF. The chain joins TRBV20-1 to TRBJ2-5, with 7 bases lining up with TRBD2. V shed 5 bases and J 7 bases; nucleotides not matched to a gene: 13. The CDR3 runs 14 residues. Per germline, CDR1 DFQATT and CDR2 SNEGSKA (reference sequence).

This clonotype was observed at least ten times. J is TRBJ2-3 and V is TRBV20-1, with TRBD2 matching 7 bases. The CDR3 contains 17 residues. Germline CDR1 and CDR2: DFQATT and SNEGSKA (reference sequence). V shed 1 base and J 1 base; nucleotides not matched to a gene: 11. For the CDR3, the DNA is TGCAGTGCTAGAGTGTGGGGTGGGGCGGGAGGCACAGATACGCAGTATTTT. This translates into CSARVWGGAGGTDTQYF.

This clonotype was seen at least ten times. This chain connects TRBV7-8 to TRBJ2-2; D not certain. CDR1 is SGHVS and CDR2 is FQNEAQ in the germline V gene. The germline V and J ends were trimmed by 5 bases and 5 bases, with 15 bases remaining between them. The CDR3 has 15 amino acids. CDR3 nucleotide sequence: TGTGCCAGCAGCCCTCGACCAATCGTGACCGGGGAGCTGTTTTTT. Translated, it gives CASSPRPIVTGELFF.

Many counts were recorded for this clonotype. The V gene is TRBV6-1, the J gene TRBJ2-7; 11 bases are a match to TRBD2. The germline gives CDR1 MNHNS, CDR2 SASEGT. V lost 5 bases to trimming and J lost 1 base; unmatched junction nucleotides: 10. The CDR3 is 17 residues long. CDR3 coding DNA: TGTGCCAGCAGTCCGGGGACTAGCGGCTATTTATCCTACGAGCAGTACTTC. Residues: CASSPGTSGYLSYEQYF.

This clonotype is medium-sized within its sample. The V gene is TRBV7-2, the J gene TRBJ2-1, with D perhaps matching TRBD1 (6 bases). The length of the CDR3 is 14 residues. With 4 bases removed from V and 8 bases from J, the gap between germline ends came to 15 bases. Germline V gene data show CDR1 as SGHTA and CDR2 as FQGNSA. In DNA form, the CDR3 reads TGTGCCAGCAGCTCCCAACCAGGGGACCATGAGCAGTTCTTC. Translated, it gives CASSSQPGDHEQFF.

The table lists this clonotype with many counts. The genes are TRBV20-1 and TRBJ1-4; perhaps TRBD1 as D (5 bases). V lost 5 bases and J 5 bases, leaving 18 bases between the germline ends. The CDR3 is 15 amino acids. Germline CDR1 is DFQATT and CDR2 is SNEGSKA (reference sequence). The CDR3 DNA reads as TGCAGTGCTCGTTTTCCGGGACCTCGCAATGAAAAACTGTTTTTT. Encoded protein: CSARFPGPRNEKLFF.

This clonotype was detected ten times or more. V gene TRBV5-1 combines with J gene TRBJ2-3; 7 nucleotides line up with TRBD1. Per the germline V gene, CDR1 is SGHRS and CDR2 is YFSETQ. The CDR3 runs to 14 residues. Unmatched junction bases numbered 6, after V lost 4 bases and J lost 4 bases. CDR3 protein: CASSRTQGADTQYF. In DNA form, the CDR3 reads TGCGCCAGCAGCCGGACCCAGGGGGCAGATACGCAGTATTTT.

At least ten counts were recorded for this clonotype. V gene TRBV5-1 combines with J gene TRBJ2-1; D not certain. The CDR3 spans 15 residues. The germline gives CDR1 SGHRS, CDR2 YFSETQ. V lost 1 base, J lost 3 bases, and 11 bases lay in between. DNA for the CDR3: TGCGCCAGCAGCTTGCTCCCAGAAAACTACAATGAGCAGTTCTTC. Translated: CASSLLPENYNEQFF.